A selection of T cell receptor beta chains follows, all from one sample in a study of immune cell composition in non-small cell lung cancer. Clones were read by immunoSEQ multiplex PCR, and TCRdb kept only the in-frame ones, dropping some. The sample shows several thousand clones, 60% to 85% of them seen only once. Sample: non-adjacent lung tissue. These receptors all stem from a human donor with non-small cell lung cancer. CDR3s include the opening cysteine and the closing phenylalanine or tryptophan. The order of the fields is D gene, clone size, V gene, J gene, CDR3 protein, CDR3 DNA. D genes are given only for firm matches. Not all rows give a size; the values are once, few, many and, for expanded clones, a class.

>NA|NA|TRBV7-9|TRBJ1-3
CASSQWDVGNTIYF
TGTGCCAGCAGCCAATGGGACGTCGGAAACACCATATATTTT
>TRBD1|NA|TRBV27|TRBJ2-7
CASSYRGTYEQYF
TGTGCCAGCTCCTACAGGGGCACCTACGAGCAGTACTTC
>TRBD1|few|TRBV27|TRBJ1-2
CASSPGTGRGGYTF
TGTGCCAGCAGTCCCGGGACAGGGCGGGGCGGCTACACCTTC
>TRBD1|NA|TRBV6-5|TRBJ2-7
CASSYAGQGNYEQYF
TGTGCCAGCAGTTACGCGGGACAGGGGAACTACGAGCAGTACTTC
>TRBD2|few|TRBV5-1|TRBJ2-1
CASSLAEASGMGQFF
TGCGCCAGCAGCTTGGCCGAGGCTAGCGGGATGGGGCAGTTCTTC
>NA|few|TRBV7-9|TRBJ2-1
CASSLSAGASQNEQFF
TGTGCCAGCAGCTTAAGTGCGGGGGCAAGTCAAAATGAGCAGTTCTTC
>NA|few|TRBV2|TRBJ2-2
CASSGGARRGTGELFF
TGTGCCAGCAGTGGGGGGGCTCGGCGGGGCACCGGGGAGCTGTTTTTT
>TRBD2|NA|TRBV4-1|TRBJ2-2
CASSQGASGGSNTGELFF
TGCGCCAGCAGCCAAGGAGCTAGCGGGGGATCGAACACCGGGGAGCTGTTTTTT
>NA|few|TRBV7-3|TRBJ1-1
CASSLTRTDNTEAFF
TGTGCCAGCAGCTTAACTAGGACAGATAACACTGAAGCTTTCTTT
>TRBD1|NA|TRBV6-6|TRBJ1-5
CASSDRDASQPQHF
TGTGCCAGCAGTGACAGGGACGCAAGTCAGCCCCAGCATTTT
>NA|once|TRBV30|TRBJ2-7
CAWSVGGHLYEQYF
TGTGCCTGGAGTGTTGGGGGACATCTGTACGAGCAGTACTTC
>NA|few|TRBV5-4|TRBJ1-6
CASSFSKGNSPLHF
TGTGCCAGCAGCTTCTCAAAAGGGAATTCACCCCTCCACTTT
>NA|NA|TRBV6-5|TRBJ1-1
CASRSPVNTEAFF
TGTGCCAGCAGATCCCCTGTGAACACTGAAGCTTTCTTT
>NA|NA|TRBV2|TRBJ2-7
CASSAILGIGNSYEQYF
TGTGCCAGCAGTGCGATCCTAGGTATAGGAAACTCCTACGAGCAGTACTTC